What follows describes a single T cell receptor beta chain. Documented treatment: approximately 18 received Ad26.COV2.S at low or high dose, single or two shots; roughly five received placebo; per-sample allocation not given. Sample collection was performed on day 63 after the first vaccine or placebo injection. The length of the CDR3 is 16 residues. Germline V gene sequence: CDR1 MNHEY, CDR2 SVGEGT. Trimming left V 2 bases short and J 3 bases short, with 14 bases between. The data were taken from a study of Ad26.COV2.S vaccination and SARS-CoV-2 variants. Measured with immunoSEQ multiplex PCR; TCRdb has only the in-frame clones, and not every one. The data contain approximately 460,000 clones, 80% to 90% of them singletons.

The clonotype comes from a person between 18 and 65 years old who received the Ad26.COV2.S COVID-19 vaccine or a placebo. Sample: peripheral blood, taken in a trial of Ad26.COV2.S vaccine versus placebo. The chain is built from TRBV6-2 or TRBV6-3 and TRBJ1-5, with D hard to call. The CDR3 sequence: CASSYRGKGSNQPQHF. DNA of the CDR3: TGTGCCAGCAGTTACAGAGGGAAAGGGTCCAATCAGCCCCAGCATTTT.